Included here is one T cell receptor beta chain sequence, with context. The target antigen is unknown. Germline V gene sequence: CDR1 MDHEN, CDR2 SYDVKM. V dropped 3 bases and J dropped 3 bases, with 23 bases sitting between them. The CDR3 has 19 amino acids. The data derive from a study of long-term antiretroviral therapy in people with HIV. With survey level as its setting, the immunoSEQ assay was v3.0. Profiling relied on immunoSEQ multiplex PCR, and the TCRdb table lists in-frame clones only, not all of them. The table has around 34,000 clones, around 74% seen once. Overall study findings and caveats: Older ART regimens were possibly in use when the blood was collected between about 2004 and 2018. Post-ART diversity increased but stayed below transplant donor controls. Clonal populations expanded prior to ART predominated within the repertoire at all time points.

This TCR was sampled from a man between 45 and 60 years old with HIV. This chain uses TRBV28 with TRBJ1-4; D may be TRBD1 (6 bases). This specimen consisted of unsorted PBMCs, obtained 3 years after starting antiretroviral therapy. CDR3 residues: CASSFKGRGWILANEKLFF. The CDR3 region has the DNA TGTGCCAGCAGTTTTAAGGGCAGGGGATGGATATTGGCTAATGAAAAACTGTTTTTT.